This T cell receptor beta chain was observed in a study of T cell changes during pregnancy in multiple sclerosis. The assay was immunoSEQ multiplex PCR, and TCRdb's table has in-frame clones only and misses some. The sample carries around 80,000 clones, 90% to 95% recorded once. Germline V gene data show CDR1 as MNHEY and CDR2 as SMNVEV (reference sequence). This CDR3 is 16 amino acids long. V was clipped by 4 bases and J by 2 bases; unmatched bases: 6. The sequencing here drew on peripheral blood, taken in the second trimester of pregnancy. This rearrangement joins TRBV27 to TRBJ1-2, with 11 positions matching TRBD1. This sequence originates from a female donor in good health, enrolled as a control in a pregnancy study. CDR3 sequence (DNA): TGTGCCAGCAGTTCCCATGGACAGGGGGCGAACTATGGCTACACCTTC. Its translation is CASSSHGQGANYGYTF.